The clone carrying this TCR beta chain has just a few counts. V lost 0 bases, J lost 1 base, and 9 bases lay in between. This CDR3 spans 15 amino acids. Germline assignment: CDR1 SEHNR and CDR2 FQNEAQ (reference sequence). This sample was included in a study of OX40 agonist ivuxolimab in advanced cancers. The repertoire was sequenced with immunoSEQ multiplex PCR; TCRdb's copy has only in-frame clones and lacks some. The data contain some 110,000 clones, around 93% of them singletons. The chain employs TRBV7-9 and TRBJ1-1; possibly TRBD1 for D (5 bases). Material: CD4+ or CD8+ T cells sorted from blood, obtained in a trial of the OX40 agonist ivuxolimab. This sequence originates from an adult with an advanced solid tumor such as melanoma, head and neck, liver or kidney cancer. The CDR3 bases are TGTGCCAGCAGCTTAGCGTCCGGGACGAACACTGAAGCTTTCTTT. Protein product: CASSLASGTNTEAFF.